The 10 T cell receptor beta chains given below trace back to one sample, sequenced in a study of PD-1 blockade in mismatch repair-deficient tumors. The data were produced by immunoSEQ multiplex PCR, yet TCRdb's version contains in-frame clones alone and is incomplete. The sample has some 66,000 clones, roughly 88% seen once; the top ten hold 14%. The sample in question was peripheral blood, obtained 52 weeks after starting pembrolizumab. These receptors were taken from an adult with mismatch repair-deficient cancer.

V usage is TRBV4-2 and J usage is TRBJ1-4, with D unresolved. CDR1 is LGHNA and CDR2 is YNFKEQ in the germline V gene. V lost 1 base, J lost 6 bases, and 18 bases lay in between. This CDR3 region has 17 residues. The CDR3 DNA sequence: TGTGCCAGCAGCCAAGGGAGGGCAGCCCTTATATATGAAAAACTGTTTTTT. It codes for CASSQGRAALIYEKLFF.

The chain is built from TRBV7-9 and TRBJ2-2; D is unclear. The CDR3 loop spans 15 amino acids. Trimming cost V 0 bases and J 2 bases, with 7 bases left between them. Germline lookup yields CDR1 SEHNR and CDR2 FQNEAQ (reference sequence). CDR3 in DNA: TGTGCCAGCAGCTTAGCGGGGTTCAACACCGGGGAGCTGTTTTTT. Protein: CASSLAGFNTGELFF.

The chain employs TRBV6-5 and TRBJ2-1; no firm D call. This CDR3 has 14 amino acids. Germline V gives CDR1 MNHEY, CDR2 SVGAGI. The germline V and J ends were trimmed by 10 bases and 0 bases, with 13 bases remaining between them. CDR3 coding DNA: TGTGCCACCATCGGCCTTGGCTCCTACAATGAGCAGTTCTTC. It translates to CATIGLGSYNEQFF.

This clone was seen just once. The CDR3 spells CASSLDRPQETQYF. The CDR3 DNA is TGCGCCAGCAGCTTGGACAGGCCACAAGAGACCCAGTACTTC. This rearrangement joins TRBV5-1 to TRBJ2-5; tentatively, D is TRBD1 (5 bases). This CDR3 comprises 14 residues. Germline V gene lookup returns CDR1 SGHRS and CDR2 YFSETQ. The V end lost 0 bases, the J end lost 2 bases, and 8 bases lay between the germline ends.

The rearrangement joins TRBV7-6 to TRBJ2-1, with TRBD2 identical over 7 bases. There are 14 residues in the CDR3. J gave up 5 bases and V 5 bases, and 6 bases lay outside the gene matches. Per the germline V gene, CDR1 is SGHVS and CDR2 is FNYEAQ. Here the CDR3 DNA reads TGTGCCAGCAGCCTGGGGCGGGAGAACAATGAGCAGTTCTTC. Protein: CASSLGRENNEQFF.

The chain is built from TRBV7-6 and TRBJ2-7, with 7 bases matching TRBD1. The germline CDR1 and CDR2 sequences are SGHVS and FNYEAQ. J was trimmed by 6 bases and V by 1 base; bases with no gene match: 0. The CDR3 consists of 12 residues. Here the CDR3 DNA reads TGTGCCAGCAGCTTAGGGGACAGCGAGCAGTACTTC. This sequence encodes CASSLGDSEQYF.

The J gene is TRBJ2-1, the V gene TRBV6-6; 8 bases are shared with TRBD1. V was clipped by 2 bases and J by 6 bases; unmatched bases: 0. This CDR3 has 13 amino acids. Germline CDR1 and CDR2: MNHNY and SVGAGI (reference sequence). CDR3 protein: CASSYGTGNEQFF. The DNA of the CDR3 is TGTGCCAGCAGTTACGGGACAGGCAATGAGCAGTTCTTC.

V usage is TRBV11-2 and J usage is TRBJ2-7; possible D gene TRBD1, 6 bases. Per germline, CDR1 SGHAT and CDR2 FQNNGV. V was cut by 7 bases and J by 1 base, with 17 bases left in between. There are 15 residues in the CDR3. CDR3 loop: CASTPRQAQSYEQYF. DNA for the CDR3: TGTGCCAGCACCCCCCGACAGGCCCAATCCTACGAGCAGTACTTC.

V usage is TRBV5-4 and J usage is TRBJ2-7, with 7 bases that match TRBD1. The CDR3 sequence is 14 residues long. Germline V gene data show CDR1 as SGHNT and CDR2 as YYREEE (reference sequence). V was clipped by 2 bases and J by 3 bases; unmatched bases: 5. The CDR3, as DNA: TGTGCCAGCAGCTTTTTCGGACAGGACTACGAGCAGTACTTC. It codes for CASSFFGQDYEQYF. Drawing the rest from reference TRBV5-4 and TRBJ2-7, the complete variable domain is ETGVTQSPTHLIKTRGQQVTLRCSSQSGHNTVSWYQQALGQGPQFIFQYYREEENGRGNFPPRFSGLQFPNYSSELNVNALELDDSALYLCASSFFGQDYEQYFGPGTRLTVT.

In this sample, this clone turned up a few times. The gene calls are TRBV6-5 and TRBJ2-7; 10 bases align to TRBD1. The V gene's germline CDR1 is MNHEY and CDR2 SVGAGI. The CDR3 spans 13 residues. With V trimmed by 2 bases and J by 5 bases, 0 bases remained unmatched. This CDR3 is CASSYGTGDEQYF. For the CDR3, the DNA is TGTGCCAGCAGTTACGGGACAGGGGACGAGCAGTACTTC.